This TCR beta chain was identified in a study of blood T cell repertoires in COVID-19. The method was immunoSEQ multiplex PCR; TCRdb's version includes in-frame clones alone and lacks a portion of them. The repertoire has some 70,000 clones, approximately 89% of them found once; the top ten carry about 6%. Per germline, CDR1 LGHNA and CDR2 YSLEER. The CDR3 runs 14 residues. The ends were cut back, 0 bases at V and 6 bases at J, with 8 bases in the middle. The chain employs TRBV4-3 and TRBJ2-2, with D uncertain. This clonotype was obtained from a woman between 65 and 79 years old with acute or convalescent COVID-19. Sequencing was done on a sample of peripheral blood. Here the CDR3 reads CASSQDWSAGELFF. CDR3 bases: TGCGCCAGCAGCCAAGATTGGAGCGCCGGGGAGCTGTTTTTT.